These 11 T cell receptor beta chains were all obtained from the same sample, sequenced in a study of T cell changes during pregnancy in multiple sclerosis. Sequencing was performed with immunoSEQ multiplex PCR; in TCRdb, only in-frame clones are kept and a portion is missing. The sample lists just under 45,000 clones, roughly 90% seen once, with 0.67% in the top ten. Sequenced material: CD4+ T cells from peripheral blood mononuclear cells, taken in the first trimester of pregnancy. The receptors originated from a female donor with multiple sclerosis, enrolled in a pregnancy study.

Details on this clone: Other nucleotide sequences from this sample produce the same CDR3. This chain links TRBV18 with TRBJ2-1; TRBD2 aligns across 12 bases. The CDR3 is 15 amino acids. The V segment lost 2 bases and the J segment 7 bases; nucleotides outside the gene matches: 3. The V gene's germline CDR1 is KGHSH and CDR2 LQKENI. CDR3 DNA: TGTGCCAGCTCACCAGGGCTAGCGGGAGGGAATGAGCAGTTCTTC. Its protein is CASSPGLAGGNEQFF.

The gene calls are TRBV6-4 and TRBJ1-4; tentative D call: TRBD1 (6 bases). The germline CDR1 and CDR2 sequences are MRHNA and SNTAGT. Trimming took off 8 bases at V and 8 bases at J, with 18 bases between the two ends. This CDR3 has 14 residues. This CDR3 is CASWRSGGLEKLFF. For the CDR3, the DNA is TGTGCCAGCTGGCGCTCGGGGGGCCTAGAAAAACTGTTTTTT.

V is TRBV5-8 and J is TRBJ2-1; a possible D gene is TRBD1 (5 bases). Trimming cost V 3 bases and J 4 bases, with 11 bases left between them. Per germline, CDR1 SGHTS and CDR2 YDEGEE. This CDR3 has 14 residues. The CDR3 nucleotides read TGTGCCAGCAGCTCCCAGGGCTTTTACAATGAGCAGTTCTTC. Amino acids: CASSSQGFYNEQFF.

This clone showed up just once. CDR3 sequence (DNA): TGTGCCACCAGCAGCCCCGGGACTAGCGGGTTTGGCGAGCAGTTCTTC. Translated: CATSSPGTSGFGEQFF. The genes are TRBV15 and TRBJ2-1; TRBD2 aligns across 12 bases. There are 16 residues in the CDR3. The trim removed 3 bases at V and 10 bases at J, leaving 10 bases unmatched. Per the germline V gene, CDR1 is LNHNV and CDR2 is YYDKDF (reference sequence). The full variable domain, completed using reference TRBV15 and TRBJ2-1, is DAMVIQNPRYQVTQFGKPVTLSCSQTLNHNVMYWYQQKSSQAPKLLFHYYDKDFNNEADTPDNFQSRRPNTSFCFLDIRSPGLGDTAMYLCATSSPGTSGFGEQFFGPGTRLTVL.

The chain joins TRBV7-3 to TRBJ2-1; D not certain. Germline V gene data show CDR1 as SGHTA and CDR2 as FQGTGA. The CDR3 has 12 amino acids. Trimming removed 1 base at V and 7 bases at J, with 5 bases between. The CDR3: CASSLNSNEQFF. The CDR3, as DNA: TGTGCCAGCAGCTTAAATTCGAATGAGCAGTTCTTC.

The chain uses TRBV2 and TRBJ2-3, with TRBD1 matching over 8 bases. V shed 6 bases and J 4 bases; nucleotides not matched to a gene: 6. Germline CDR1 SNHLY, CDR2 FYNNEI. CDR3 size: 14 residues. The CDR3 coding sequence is TGTGCCAGCAGAATGACAGGGGTCGCAGATACGCAGTATTTT. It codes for CASRMTGVADTQYF.

The CDR3 DNA reads TGTGCCAGCAGTACCCCCGGACAGGGCTTATCAGCCCAGCATTTT. It specifies CASSTPGQGLSAQHF. The chain uses TRBV28 and TRBJ1-5; 8 nucleotides match TRBD1. This CDR3 has 15 amino acids. J gave up 11 bases and V 5 bases, and 14 bases lay outside the gene matches. In germline, CDR1 is MDHEN, CDR2 SYDVKM.

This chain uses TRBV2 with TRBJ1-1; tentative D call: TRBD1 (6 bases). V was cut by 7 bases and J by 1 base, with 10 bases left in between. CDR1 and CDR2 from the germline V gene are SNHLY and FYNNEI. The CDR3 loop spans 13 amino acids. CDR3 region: CASNPDRNTEAFF. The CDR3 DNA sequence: TGTGCCAGCAATCCGGACAGGAACACTGAAGCTTTCTTT.

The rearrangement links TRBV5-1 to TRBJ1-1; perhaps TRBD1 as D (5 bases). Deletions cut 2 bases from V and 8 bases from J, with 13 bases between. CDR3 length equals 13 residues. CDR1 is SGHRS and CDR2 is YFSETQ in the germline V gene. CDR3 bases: TGCGCCAGCAGCTTCGCTGACAGCACAGAAGCTTTCTTT. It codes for CASSFADSTEAFF.

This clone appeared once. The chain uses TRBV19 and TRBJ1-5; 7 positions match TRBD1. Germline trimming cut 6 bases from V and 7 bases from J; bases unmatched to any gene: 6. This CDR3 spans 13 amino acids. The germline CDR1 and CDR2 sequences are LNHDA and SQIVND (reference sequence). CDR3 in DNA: TGTGCCAGTAGCTTACAGGGGTACCAGCCCCAGCATTTT. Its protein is CASSLQGYQPQHF.

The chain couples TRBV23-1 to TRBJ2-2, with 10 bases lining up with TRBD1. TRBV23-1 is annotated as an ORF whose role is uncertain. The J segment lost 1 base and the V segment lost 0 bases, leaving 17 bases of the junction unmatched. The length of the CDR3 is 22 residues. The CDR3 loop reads CASSQSGGRDRGFLGNTGELFF. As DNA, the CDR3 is TGCGCCAGCAGTCAATCAGGGGGCCGGGACAGGGGATTTTTAGGGAACACCGGGGAGCTGTTTTTT.